Described below is a single T cell receptor (beta chain) sequence and its context. Antigen: not known. It may be a read error: a sequence one base away is much more abundant. Germline CDR1 reads MNHEY; CDR2 reads SVGEGT. CDR3 size: 12 residues. Trimming left V 8 bases short and J 4 bases short, with 12 bases between. Full-length variable regions came from constant-region reverse primers plus semi-nested Nested Universal Primer A PCR. Each CDR3 protein gets one entry after TCRdb re-called the 5' RACE reads with MiXCR. The data hold around 43,000 distinct CDR3 sequences, with under 20% observed a single time. Purified naive CD4+ T cells were depleted of CD25+ Tregs. Findings and limits, study-wide: The TCR gene usage of tumor memory CD4+ T cells clustered together with blood and lymph node memory CD4+ cells and with lymph node naive CD4+ cells. Whole repertoires were not studied in the larger cohort, only one V-J beta rearrangement.

This clonotype originated in a female donor with breast cancer. Sequenced material: naive CD4+ T cells sorted from a lymph node. Specified subset: naive CD4+ T cells, CD4+CD45RA+CD25-. This chain connects TRBV6-2 or TRBV6-3 to TRBJ2-7; no definite D call. The CDR3 loop is CASGFGWYEQYF. CDR3 nucleotides: TGTGCCAGCGGCTTCGGCTGGTACGAGCAGTACTTC.